These 9 T cell receptor beta chains share one sample of origin, sequenced in a study of control samples from healthy donors and cancer patients. Measured with immunoSEQ multiplex PCR; TCRdb has only the in-frame clones, and not every one. The repertoire holds about 130,000 clones, roughly 90% seen once, with roughly 8.7% in the top ten. Sequencing input: blood. The receptors here all came from a man between 18 and 29 years old in good health.

The chain joins TRBV3-1 (or the pseudogene TRBV3-2) to TRBJ1-6; no reliable D call. The V and J ends lost 8 bases and 6 bases respectively, with 11 bases between them. Germline V gives CDR1 LGHDT, CDR2 YNNKEL (reference sequence). The CDR3 extends over 13 amino acids. DNA of the CDR3: TGTGCCAGCCAGCGCCTATTTAATTCACCCCTCCACTTT. It yields the protein CASQRLFNSPLHF.

This clone was picked up one time. V is TRBV15 and J is TRBJ1-2; D gene uncertain. The CDR3 is 12 amino acids. V was cut by 0 bases and J by 8 bases, with 7 bases left in between. The V gene's germline CDR1 is LNHNV and CDR2 YYDKDF (reference sequence). The CDR3 region is CATSRDMGGYTF. The CDR3 nucleotides are TGTGCCACCAGCAGAGATATGGGAGGCTACACCTTC.

The chain has TRBV19 and TRBJ1-5; weak D call: TRBD1 (6 bases). Germline V lookup: CDR1 LNHDA, CDR2 SQIVND (reference sequence). With 3 bases removed from V and 2 bases from J, the gap between germline ends came to 20 bases. The CDR3 totals 18 residues. The CDR3 nucleotides are TGTGCCAGTAGTATGCCCAGGACAGTAGGGGTGGGCAATCAGCCCCAGCATTTT. Amino acids: CASSMPRTVGVGNQPQHF.

The V gene is TRBV6-5, the J gene TRBJ1-2, with D possibly matching TRBD1 (6 bases). The CDR3 runs 15 residues. V lost 6 bases and J 3 bases, leaving 17 bases between the germline ends. Germline assignment: CDR1 MNHEY and CDR2 SVGAGI. For the CDR3, the DNA is TGTGCCAGCAGACACGAGAGGGGGGCCTACTATGGCTACACCTTC. Translation: CASRHERGAYYGYTF.

In DNA form, the CDR3 reads TGTGCCAGCATATCCGGGACAGGGGGGTCTAGTGAGCAGTTCTTC. Its protein is CASISGTGGSSEQFF. The chain has TRBV2 and TRBJ2-1, with 11 bases matching TRBD1. V trimming: 7 bases; J trimming: 9 bases; junction bases outside the gene matches: 11. Germline V gene sequence: CDR1 SNHLY, CDR2 FYNNEI. This CDR3 contains 15 residues.

This clone was counted once. This chain links TRBV30 with TRBJ1-1; no reliable D call. Trimming removed 0 bases at V and 0 bases at J, with 5 bases between. Germline CDR1 GTSNPN, CDR2 SVGIG (reference sequence). The CDR3 spans 13 residues. The CDR3 protein is CAWSVGMNTEAFF. The CDR3 DNA sequence: TGTGCCTGGAGTGTCGGGATGAACACTGAAGCTTTCTTT. The entire variable domain, with the rest obtained from reference TRBV30 and TRBJ1-1, is as follows: SQTIHQWPATLVQPVGSPLSLECTVEGTSNPNLYWYRQAAGRGLQLLFYSVGIGQISSEVPQNLSASRPQDRQFILSSKKLLLSDSGFYLCAWSVGMNTEAFFGQGTRLTVV.

J is TRBJ2-1 and V is TRBV30; the D gene is possibly TRBD2 (6 bases). The length of the CDR3 is 14 residues. Germline values: CDR1 GTSNPN, CDR2 SVGIG (reference sequence). V was trimmed by 0 bases and J by 3 bases, leaving 9 bases between them. The chain's CDR3 is CAWSVGRGYNEQFF. The CDR3 DNA is TGTGCCTGGAGTGTAGGGCGGGGCTACAATGAGCAGTTCTTC.

This clone showed up just once. The gene calls are TRBV7-2 and TRBJ1-5; TRBD1 is a possible D gene (6 bases). Germline CDR1 is SGHTA and CDR2 is FQGNSA. This CDR3 comprises 14 residues. With 1 base removed from V and 8 bases from J, the gap between germline ends came to 12 bases. CDR3 in amino acids: CASSLVGAEEPQHF. The CDR3 DNA follows: TGTGCCAGCAGCTTAGTGGGGGCTGAGGAGCCCCAGCATTTT.

The chain couples TRBV7-9 to TRBJ1-1; no clear D. This CDR3 spans 14 amino acids. The V end lost 6 bases, the J end lost 6 bases, and 17 bases lay between the germline ends. Germline V CDR1 and CDR2: SEHNR, FQNEAQ (reference sequence). The CDR3 spells CASSPGPGGAEAFF. The DNA of the CDR3 is TGTGCCAGCAGTCCGGGCCCGGGTGGAGCTGAAGCTTTCTTT.